These 11 T cell receptor beta chains were all obtained from the same sample, sequenced in a study of early T cells in non-severe SARS-CoV-2 infection. TCRdb reanalysed the 5' RACE reads using MiXCR and keeps one entry per CDR3 protein. Altogether around 110,000 distinct CDR3 sequences are present, around 10% being singletons, with the ten largest covering 6.5% to 8%. Sequenced material: whole blood. The origin of the receptors is an adult who was a healthcare worker with PCR-confirmed SARS-CoV-2 infection or an uninfected control (not recorded which).

This clonotype has just a few counts. J is TRBJ2-7 and V is TRBV5-1; no clear D. The CDR3 length is 15 residues. Germline assignment: CDR1 SGHRS and CDR2 YFSETQ. The ends were cut back, 2 bases at V and 2 bases at J, with 14 bases in the middle. CDR3 amino acids: CASSFRQAAPYEQYF. The CDR3 nucleotides are TGCGCCAGCAGCTTTCGGCAGGCCGCCCCCTACGAGCAGTACTTC.

The chain carries TRBV9 and TRBJ2-1; D is unclear. This CDR3 has 14 residues. From germline, CDR1 is SGDLS and CDR2 YYNGEE. The V end was cut by 0 bases, the J end by 4 bases, with 8 bases between. CDR3 amino acids: CASSVGSAYNEQFF. The CDR3 DNA reads TGTGCCAGCAGCGTAGGCTCAGCATACAATGAGCAGTTCTTC.

The V call is TRBV7-9, the J call TRBJ2-1; D ambiguous. Germline loops: CDR1 SEHNR, CDR2 FQNEAQ (reference sequence). The CDR3 is 11 residues long. Trimming took 8 bases from V and 9 from J, leaving 11 bases between them. In DNA, the CDR3 is TGTGCCAGCTCCCAAGGCGGTGAGCAGTTCTTC. As protein: CASSQGGEQFF.

The chain links TRBV2 to TRBJ1-1; 9 bases align to TRBD1. V lost 6 bases and J lost 5; bases outside the gene matches: 4. CDR3 length equals 13 residues. From germline, CDR1 is SNHLY and CDR2 FYNNEI. The CDR3 spells CASSGQGRTEAFF. DNA of the CDR3: TGTGCCAGCAGCGGACAGGGGCGAACTGAAGCTTTCTTT. The variable domain in full, completed from reference TRBV2 and TRBJ1-1, reads EPEVTQTPSHQVTQMGQEVILRCVPISNHLYFYWYRQILGQKVEFLVSFYNNEISEKSEIFDDQFSVERPDGSNFTLKIRSTKLEDSAMYFCASSGQGRTEAFFGQGTRLTVV.

This clonotype was found a few times. The rearrangement links TRBV3-1 to TRBJ1-1, with D perhaps TRBD1 (5 bases). With 0 bases removed from V and 10 bases from J, the gap between germline ends came to 15 bases. Per the germline V gene, CDR1 is LGHDT and CDR2 is YNNKEL (reference sequence). CDR3 length: 14 residues. CDR3 loop: CASSQDQGGSAAFF. In DNA, the CDR3 is TGTGCCAGCAGCCAAGATCAGGGAGGTTCGGCAGCTTTCTTT.

The CDR3 nucleotides are TGCGCCTCATCAAATAGCGGCCGCTCCTACGAGCAGTACTTC. Translation gives CASSNSGRSYEQYF. The chain carries TRBV5-1 and TRBJ2-7; D is perhaps TRBD2 (6 bases). CDR3 size: 14 residues. The V end lost 10 bases, the J end lost 0 bases, and 17 bases lay between the germline ends. Germline V CDR1 and CDR2: SGHRS, YFSETQ. Full variable domain (rest looked up from reference TRBV5-1 and TRBJ2-7): KAGVTQTPRYLIKTRGQQVTLSCSPISGHRSVSWYQQTPGQGLQFLFEYFSETQRNKGNFPGRFSGRQFSNSRSEMNVSTLELGDSALYLCASSNSGRSYEQYFGPGTRLTVT.

This clonotype was seen at least ten times. The chain combines TRBV20-1 with TRBJ2-1, with 11 positions matching TRBD2. V was clipped by 2 bases and J by 7 bases; unmatched bases: 1. This CDR3 is built from 13 residues. Looked up from germline, CDR1 is DFQATT and CDR2 is SNEGSKA (reference sequence). CDR3 residues: CSARRLAGNEQFF. CDR3 in DNA: TGCAGTGCTAGAAGACTAGCGGGGAATGAGCAGTTCTTC.

This clonotype was observed at least ten times. The V and J genes are TRBV10-3 and TRBJ1-1; 7 nucleotides line up with TRBD1. Germline lookup yields CDR1 ENHRY and CDR2 SYGVKD. V lost 1 base to trimming and J lost 7 bases; unmatched junction nucleotides: 0. CDR3 length: 12 residues. CDR3 nucleotide sequence: TGTGCCATCAGTGAGTGGGACAGTGAAGCTTTCTTT. Encoded protein: CAISEWDSEAFF.

The sample holds a few counts of this clonotype. This rearrangement joins TRBV12-3 or TRBV12-4 to TRBJ2-5; 14 nucleotides align to TRBD2. The CDR3 has 16 residues. V was pared by 6 bases and J by 2 bases, with 5 bases of the junction left unmatched. CDR3 nucleotide sequence: TGTGCCAGCAGAGGACTAGCGGGAGGAGGGCAAGAGACCCAGTACTTC. The encoded protein is CASRGLAGGGQETQYF.

The chain is built from TRBV28 and TRBJ1-2, with 12 bases lining up with TRBD1. V was clipped by 6 bases and J by 5 bases; unmatched bases: 7. The CDR3 extends over 15 amino acids. Germline V CDR1 and CDR2: MDHEN, SYDVKM. For the CDR3, the DNA is TGTGCCAGCAGCACCCCGGGACAGGGGGCGTATGGCTACACCTTC. Amino acids: CASSTPGQGAYGYTF.

This clonotype came up a few times. The chain combines TRBV12-3 or TRBV12-4 with TRBJ2-7; TRBD1 is a possible D gene (5 bases). The CDR3 is 14 residues long. Deletions cut 0 bases from V and 7 bases from J, with 13 bases between. CDR3 DNA sequence: TGTGCCAGCAGTTTAGCGGCAGGGCCCAAAGAGCAGTACTTC. Its translation is CASSLAAGPKEQYF.